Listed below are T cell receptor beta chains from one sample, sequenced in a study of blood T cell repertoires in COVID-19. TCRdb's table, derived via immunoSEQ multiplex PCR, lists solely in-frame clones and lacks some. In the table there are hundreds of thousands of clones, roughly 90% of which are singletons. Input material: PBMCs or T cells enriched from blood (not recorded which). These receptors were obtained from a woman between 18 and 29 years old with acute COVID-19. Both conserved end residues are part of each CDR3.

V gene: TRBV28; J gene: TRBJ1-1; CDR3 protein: CASSLTGVGTEAFF
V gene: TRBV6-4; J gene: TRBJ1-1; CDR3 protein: CASSDTTGNTEAFF
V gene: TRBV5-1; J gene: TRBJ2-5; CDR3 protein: CASSSGMSRETQYF
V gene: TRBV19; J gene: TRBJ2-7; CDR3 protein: CASRPAAGGWDEQYF
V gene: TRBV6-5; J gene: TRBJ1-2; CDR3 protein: CASSRDRGSAYGYTF
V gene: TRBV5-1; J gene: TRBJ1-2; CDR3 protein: CASSLASLQNYGYTF
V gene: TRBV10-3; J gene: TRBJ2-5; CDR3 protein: CAIRTAASGSGETQYF
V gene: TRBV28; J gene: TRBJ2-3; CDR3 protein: CASSARGTDTQYF
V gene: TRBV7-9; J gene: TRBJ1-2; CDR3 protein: CASSLATGTNYGYTF
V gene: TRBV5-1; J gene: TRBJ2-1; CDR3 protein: CASSPTGTSGRAWYNEQFF
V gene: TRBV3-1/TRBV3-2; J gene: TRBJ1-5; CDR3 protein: CASSQDTGVSNQPQHF
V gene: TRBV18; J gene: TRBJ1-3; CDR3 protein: CASSPQDSNTIYF
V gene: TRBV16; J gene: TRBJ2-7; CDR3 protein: CASSRLEYEQYF
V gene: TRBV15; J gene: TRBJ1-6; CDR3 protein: CATSTRTGTSPLHF
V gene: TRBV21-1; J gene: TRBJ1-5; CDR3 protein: CASSDEGAWSNQPQHF
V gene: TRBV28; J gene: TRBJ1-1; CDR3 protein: CASSPAGGTEAFF
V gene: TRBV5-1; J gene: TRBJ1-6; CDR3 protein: CASSPTTGGNSPLHF
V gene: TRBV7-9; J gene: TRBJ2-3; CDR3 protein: CAGLDREEDTQYF
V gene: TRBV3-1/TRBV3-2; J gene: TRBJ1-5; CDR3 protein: CASSQNRAYQPQHF
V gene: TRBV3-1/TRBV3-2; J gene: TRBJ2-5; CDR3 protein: CASSQQSGGETQYF
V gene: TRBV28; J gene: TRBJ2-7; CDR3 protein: CASSLTSGSSYEQYF
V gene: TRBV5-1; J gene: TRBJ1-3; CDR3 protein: CASSLGRTKIGSSGNTIYF
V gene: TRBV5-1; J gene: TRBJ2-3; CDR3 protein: CASSQGLAGGVTDTQYF
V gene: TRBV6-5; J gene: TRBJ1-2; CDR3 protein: CASSLVSSYGYTF
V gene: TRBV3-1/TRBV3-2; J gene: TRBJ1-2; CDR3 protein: CASSQDIRGRDYGYTF
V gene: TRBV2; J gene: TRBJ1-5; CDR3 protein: CASSKSGLGNQPQHF
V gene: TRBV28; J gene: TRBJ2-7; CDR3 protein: CASSSIGSNEQYF
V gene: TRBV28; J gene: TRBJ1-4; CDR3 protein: CASNRPGRVDEKLFF
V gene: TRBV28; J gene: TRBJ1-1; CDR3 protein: CASSRQFRTEAFF
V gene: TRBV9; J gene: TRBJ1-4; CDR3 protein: CASSAPGRGGDEKLFF
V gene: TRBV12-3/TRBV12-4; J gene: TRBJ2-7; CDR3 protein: CASMRTGLNEQYF
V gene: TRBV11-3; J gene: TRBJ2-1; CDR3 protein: CASSPREGEQFF
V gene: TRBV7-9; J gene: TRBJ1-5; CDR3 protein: CASSLADGVQHF
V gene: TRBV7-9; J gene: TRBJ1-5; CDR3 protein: CASSLSLGGRRQPQHF
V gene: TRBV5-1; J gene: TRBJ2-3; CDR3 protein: CASSLYGAGGFTDTQYF
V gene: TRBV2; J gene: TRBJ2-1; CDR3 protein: CASIKGIRYNEQFF
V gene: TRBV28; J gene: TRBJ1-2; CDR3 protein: CASSSPGSRDGYTF
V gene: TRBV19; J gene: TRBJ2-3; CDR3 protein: CASSITSLSTDTQYF
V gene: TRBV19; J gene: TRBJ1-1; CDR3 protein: CASSRQGTFANTEAFF
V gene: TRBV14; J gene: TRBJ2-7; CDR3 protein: CASSGQGSEQYF
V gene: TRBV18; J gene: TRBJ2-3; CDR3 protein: CASSPLGTGEGAQYF
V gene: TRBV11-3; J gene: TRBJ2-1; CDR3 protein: CASSSRQGTGKFF
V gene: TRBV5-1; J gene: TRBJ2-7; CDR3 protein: CASSLGPGEQYF
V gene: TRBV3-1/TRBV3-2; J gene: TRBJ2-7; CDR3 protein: CASSQDVGERYEQYF
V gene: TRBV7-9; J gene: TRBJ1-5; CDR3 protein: CASSSDRRINQPQHF